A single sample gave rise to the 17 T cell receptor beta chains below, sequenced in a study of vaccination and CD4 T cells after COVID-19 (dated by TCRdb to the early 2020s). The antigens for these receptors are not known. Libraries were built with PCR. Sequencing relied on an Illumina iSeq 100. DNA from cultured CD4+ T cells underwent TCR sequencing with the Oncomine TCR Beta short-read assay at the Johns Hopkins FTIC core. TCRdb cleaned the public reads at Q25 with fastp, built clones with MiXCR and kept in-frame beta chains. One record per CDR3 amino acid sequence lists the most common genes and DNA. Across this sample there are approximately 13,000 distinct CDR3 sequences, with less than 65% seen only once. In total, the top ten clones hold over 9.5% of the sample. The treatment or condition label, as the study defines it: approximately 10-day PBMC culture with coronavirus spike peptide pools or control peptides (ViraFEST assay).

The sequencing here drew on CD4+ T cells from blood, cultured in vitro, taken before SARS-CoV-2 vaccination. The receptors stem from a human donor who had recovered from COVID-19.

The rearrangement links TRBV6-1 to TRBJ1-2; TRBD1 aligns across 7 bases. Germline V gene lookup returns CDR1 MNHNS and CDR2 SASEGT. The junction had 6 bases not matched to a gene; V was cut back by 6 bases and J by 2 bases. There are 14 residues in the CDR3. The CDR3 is CASRGGQPNYGYTF. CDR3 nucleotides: TGTGCCAGCAGAGGGGGACAGCCGAACTATGGCTACACCTTC.

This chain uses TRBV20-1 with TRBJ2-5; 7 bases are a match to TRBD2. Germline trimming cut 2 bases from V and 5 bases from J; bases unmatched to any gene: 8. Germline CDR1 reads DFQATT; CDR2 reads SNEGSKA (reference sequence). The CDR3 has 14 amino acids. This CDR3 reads CSARNPSGGETQYF. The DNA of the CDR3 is TGCAGTGCTAGAAACCCATCCGGGGGGGAGACCCAGTACTTC.

The CDR3 DNA sequence: TGTGCCAGCAGCCCAGGGGTTCACACTGAAGCTTTCTTT. It codes for CASSPGVHTEAFF. This sequence joins TRBV11-3 and TRBJ1-1; tentatively, D is TRBD1 (6 bases). V was shortened by 5 bases and J by 3 bases, with 10 bases between the two germline ends. The germline gives CDR1 SGHNT, CDR2 YENEEA. The CDR3 totals 13 residues. The full variable domain, with the rest looked up from reference TRBV11-3 and TRBJ1-1, is EAGVVQSPRYKIIEKKQPVAFWCNPISGHNTLYWYLQNLGQGPELLIRYENEEAVDDSQLPKDRFSAERLKGVDSTLKIQPAELGDSAVYLCASSPGVHTEAFFGQGTRLTVV.

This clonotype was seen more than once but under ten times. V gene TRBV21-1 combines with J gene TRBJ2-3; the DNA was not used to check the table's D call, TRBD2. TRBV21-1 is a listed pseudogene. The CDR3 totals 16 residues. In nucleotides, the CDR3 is TGTGCCAGCACCACGAAACTAGCGGGAGACATAGATACGCAGTATTTT. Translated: CASTTKLAGDIDTQYF.

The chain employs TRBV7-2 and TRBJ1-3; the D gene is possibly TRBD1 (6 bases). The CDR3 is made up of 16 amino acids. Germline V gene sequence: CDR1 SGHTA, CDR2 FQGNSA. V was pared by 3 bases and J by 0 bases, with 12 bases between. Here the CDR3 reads CASSFATGFSGNTIYF. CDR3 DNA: TGTGCCAGCAGCTTCGCCACAGGGTTCTCTGGAAACACCATATATTTT. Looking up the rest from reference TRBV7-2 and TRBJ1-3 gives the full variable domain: GAGVSQSPSNKVTEKGKDVELRCDPISGHTALYWYRQSLGQGLEFLIYFQGNSAPDKSGLPSDRFSAERTGGSVSTLTIQRTQQEDSAVYLCASSFATGFSGNTIYFGEGSWLTVV.

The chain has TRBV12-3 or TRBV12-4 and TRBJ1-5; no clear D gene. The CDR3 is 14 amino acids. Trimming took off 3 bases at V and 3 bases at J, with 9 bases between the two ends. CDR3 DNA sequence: TGTGCCAGCAGTTTCCGGGCTACCAATCAGCCCCAGCATTTT. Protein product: CASSFRATNQPQHF.

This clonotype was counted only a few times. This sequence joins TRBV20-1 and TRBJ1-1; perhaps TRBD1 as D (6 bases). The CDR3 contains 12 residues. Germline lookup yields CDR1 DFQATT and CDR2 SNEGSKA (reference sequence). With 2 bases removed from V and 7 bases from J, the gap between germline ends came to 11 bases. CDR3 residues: CSARRGANEAFF. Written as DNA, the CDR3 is TGCAGTGCTAGAAGGGGGGCAAATGAAGCTTTCTTT.

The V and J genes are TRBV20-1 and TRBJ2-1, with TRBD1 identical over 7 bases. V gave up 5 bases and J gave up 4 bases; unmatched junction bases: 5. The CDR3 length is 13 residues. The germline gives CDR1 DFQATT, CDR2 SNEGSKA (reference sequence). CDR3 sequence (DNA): TGCAGTGCTTCTTGGACAGGTTACAATGAGCAGTTCTTC. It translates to CSASWTGYNEQFF.

The CDR3 DNA is TGTGCCAGCAGCGCCGAAGAGACCCAGTACTTC. Translation gives CASSAEETQYF. V gene TRBV5-4 combines with J gene TRBJ2-5, with D unresolved. Trimming took 4 bases from V and 3 from J, leaving 4 bases between them. Per germline, CDR1 SGHNT and CDR2 YYREEE (reference sequence). The CDR3 runs to 11 residues.

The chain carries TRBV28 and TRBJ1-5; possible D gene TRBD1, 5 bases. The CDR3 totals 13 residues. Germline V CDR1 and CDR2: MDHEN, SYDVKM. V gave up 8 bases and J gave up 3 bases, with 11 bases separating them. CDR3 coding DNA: TGTGCCAGCGGGGTGGGGACCAATCAGCCCCAGCATTTT. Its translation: CASGVGTNQPQHF.

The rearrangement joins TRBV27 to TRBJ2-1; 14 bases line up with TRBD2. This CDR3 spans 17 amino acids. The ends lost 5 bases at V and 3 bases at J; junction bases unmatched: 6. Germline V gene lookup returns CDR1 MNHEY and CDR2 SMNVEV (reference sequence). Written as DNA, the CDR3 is TGTGCCAGCAGTCCCCGACTAGCGGGAGGGTTCTACAATGAGCAGTTCTTC. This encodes CASSPRLAGGFYNEQFF.

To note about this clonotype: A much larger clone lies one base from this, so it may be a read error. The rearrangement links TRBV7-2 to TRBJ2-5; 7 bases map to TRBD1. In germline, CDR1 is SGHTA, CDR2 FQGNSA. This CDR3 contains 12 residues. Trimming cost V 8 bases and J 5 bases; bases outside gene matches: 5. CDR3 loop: CASGRGGETQYF. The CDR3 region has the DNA TGTGCCAGCGGTAGAGGGGGCGAGACCCAGTACTTC.

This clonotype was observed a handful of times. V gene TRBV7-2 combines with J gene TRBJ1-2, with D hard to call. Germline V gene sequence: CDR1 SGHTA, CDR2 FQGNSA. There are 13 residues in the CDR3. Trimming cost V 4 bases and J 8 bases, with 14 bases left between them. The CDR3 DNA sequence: TGTGCCAGCAGCTCAACCGGGCCCGCCGGCTACACCTTC. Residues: CASSSTGPAGYTF. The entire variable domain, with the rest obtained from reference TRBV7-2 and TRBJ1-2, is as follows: GAGVSQSPSNKVTEKGKDVELRCDPISGHTALYWYRQSLGQGLEFLIYFQGNSAPDKSGLPSDRFSAERTGGSVSTLTIQRTQQEDSAVYLCASSSTGPAGYTFGSGTRLTVV.

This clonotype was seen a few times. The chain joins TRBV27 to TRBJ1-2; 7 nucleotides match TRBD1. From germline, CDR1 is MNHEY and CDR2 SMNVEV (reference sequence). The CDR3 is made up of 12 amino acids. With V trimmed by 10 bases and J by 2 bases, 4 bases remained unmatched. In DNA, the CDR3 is TGTGCCACCAAGACAGGGAACTATGGCTACACCTTC. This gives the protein CATKTGNYGYTF.

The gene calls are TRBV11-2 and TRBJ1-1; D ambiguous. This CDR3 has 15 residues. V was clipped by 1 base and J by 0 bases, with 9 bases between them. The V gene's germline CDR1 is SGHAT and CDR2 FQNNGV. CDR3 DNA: TGTGCCAGCAGCTTAGGCGGGGTTCTGAACACTGAAGCTTTCTTT. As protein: CASSLGGVLNTEAFF.

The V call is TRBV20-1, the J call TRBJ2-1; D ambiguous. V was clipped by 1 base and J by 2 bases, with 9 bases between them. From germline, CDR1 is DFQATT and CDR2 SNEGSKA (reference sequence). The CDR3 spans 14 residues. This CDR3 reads CSARGKPTYNEQFF. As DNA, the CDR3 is TGCAGTGCTAGAGGGAAACCTACCTACAATGAGCAGTTCTTC.

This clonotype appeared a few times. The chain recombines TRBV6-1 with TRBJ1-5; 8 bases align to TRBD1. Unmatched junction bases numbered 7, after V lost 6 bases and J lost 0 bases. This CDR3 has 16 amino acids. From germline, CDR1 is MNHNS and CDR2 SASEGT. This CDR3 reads CASSSGTGVSNQPQHF. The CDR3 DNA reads TGTGCCAGCAGCTCCGGGACAGGTGTTAGCAATCAGCCCCAGCATTTT.